Below, 25 T cell receptor beta chains from the same sample are listed, as sequenced in a study of blood T cell repertoires in COVID-19. The method was immunoSEQ multiplex PCR; TCRdb's version includes in-frame clones alone and lacks a portion of them. The profile shows fewer than 350,000 clones, approximately 86% of them singletons. The sequencing input was peripheral blood. Receptors originate from a man aged 25 to 40 with COVID-19, enrolled during active disease.

The rearrangement uses TRBV2 and TRBJ2-7; D gene ambiguous. V was trimmed by 5 bases and J by 1 base, leaving 9 bases between them. CDR3 size: 13 residues. CDR1 is SNHLY and CDR2 is FYNNEI in the germline V gene. CDR3 region: CASSLTGSYEQYF. CDR3 sequence (DNA): TGTGCCAGCAGTCTTACGGGTTCCTACGAGCAGTACTTC.

V usage is TRBV28 and J usage is TRBJ2-1; TRBD1 matches 7 bases. The junction had 15 bases not matched to a gene; V was cut back by 6 bases and J by 4 bases. The CDR3 has 17 residues. Germline CDR1 is MDHEN and CDR2 is SYDVKM. The chain's CDR3 is CASRLSPPGQQYNEQFF. CDR3 sequence (DNA): TGTGCCAGCAGGCTCTCTCCACCGGGACAGCAATACAATGAGCAGTTCTTC.

This clone was seen a few times. J is TRBJ1-6 and V is TRBV5-6; D remains unclear. The CDR3 runs to 15 residues. Germline assignment: CDR1 SGHDT and CDR2 YYEEEE. V was trimmed by 2 bases and J by 9 bases, leaving 15 bases between them. The CDR3: CASSFSWTGISPLHF. The CDR3, as DNA: TGTGCCAGCAGCTTTTCTTGGACGGGGATTTCACCCCTCCACTTT.

For the CDR3, the DNA is TGTGCCAGTAGCGCGGTGGGTGAGACCGGGGAGCTGTTTTTT. This gives the protein CASSAVGETGELFF. This chain joins TRBV19 and TRBJ2-2; D remains ambiguous. The CDR3 loop spans 14 amino acids. Germline-derived CDR1 and CDR2 are LNHDA and SQIVND (reference sequence). The ends were cut back, 6 bases at V and 5 bases at J, with 13 bases in the middle.

This chain links TRBV30 with TRBJ2-1; 7 nucleotides agree with TRBD2. The V and J ends lost 0 bases and 4 bases, in that order; junction bases with no gene match: 9. CDR1 and CDR2 (germline): GTSNPN, SVGIG (reference sequence). The CDR3 has 16 residues. The CDR3 coding sequence is TGTGCCTGGAGTGTACTAAGCGGGATAGTTTACAATGAGCAGTTCTTC. It translates to CAWSVLSGIVYNEQFF. Using reference TRBV30 and TRBJ2-1 for the parts outside the CDR3, the full variable domain is SQTIHQWPATLVQPVGSPLSLECTVEGTSNPNLYWYRQAAGRGLQLLFYSVGIGQISSEVPQNLSASRPQDRQFILSSKKLLLSDSGFYLCAWSVLSGIVYNEQFFGPGTRLTVL.

The CDR3 nucleotides read TGCGCCAGCAGCCAAGATGGGCTAGCGGTTAATGAGCAGTTCTTC. Translation: CASSQDGLAVNEQFF. The rearrangement joins TRBV4-3 to TRBJ2-1, with 7 nucleotides matching TRBD2. This CDR3 region has 15 residues. Per the germline V gene, CDR1 is LGHNA and CDR2 is YSLEER. After removal of 0 bases from V and 7 bases from J, the junction contained 6 bases not matched to a gene.

The V and J genes are TRBV7-2 and TRBJ1-2; D is uncertain. The CDR3 consists of 13 residues. Germline lookup yields CDR1 SGHTA and CDR2 FQGNSA. The V end was cut by 1 base, the J end by 4 bases, with 7 bases between. The CDR3 sequence is CASSLGGSYGYTF. DNA for the CDR3: TGTGCCAGCAGCTTAGGAGGGAGCTATGGCTACACCTTC.

This chain joins TRBV27 and TRBJ2-1; the match to TRBD2 covers 13 bases. The germline V gene has CDR1 MNHEY and CDR2 SMNVEV (reference sequence). V dropped 0 bases and J dropped 10; count of bases not matched to a gene: 3. The CDR3 totals 15 residues. Written as DNA, the CDR3 is TGTGCCAGCAGTTTATCACTAGCGGGGGGGAACGAGCAGTTCTTC. It translates to CASSLSLAGGNEQFF.

J is TRBJ2-7 and V is TRBV29-1; no definite D call. V lost 4 bases and J lost 2, with 12 bases in between. The CDR3 contains 13 residues. The germline CDR1 and CDR2 sequences are SQVTM and ANQGSEA. CDR3: CSVGARLTYEQYF. The CDR3, as DNA: TGCAGCGTTGGGGCCCGGCTAACCTACGAGCAGTACTTC.

This rearrangement joins TRBV27 to TRBJ2-1; TRBD1 matches at 8 bases. V lost 8 bases, J lost 9 bases, and 6 bases stayed unmatched. Germline V gene data show CDR1 as MNHEY and CDR2 as SMNVEV (reference sequence). CDR3 length: 12 residues. CDR3 amino acids: CASSDRAGEQFF. The DNA for the CDR3 is TGTGCCAGCTCGGACAGGGCGGGTGAGCAGTTCTTC.

V usage is TRBV5-1 and J usage is TRBJ2-3; D possibly corresponds to TRBD2 (5 bases). Trimming pared 3 bases from V and 0 bases from J, leaving 5 bases between. Germline V gene lookup returns CDR1 SGHRS and CDR2 YFSETQ. CDR3 size: 13 residues. CDR3 loop: CASSWTSTDTQYF. CDR3 DNA: TGCGCCAGCAGCTGGACTAGCACAGATACGCAGTATTTT.

The chain uses TRBV2 and TRBJ1-5, with a tentative D call TRBD1 (6 bases). CDR3 length equals 15 residues. With 5 bases removed from V and 0 bases from J, the gap between germline ends came to 11 bases. Germline V gene data show CDR1 as SNHLY and CDR2 as FYNNEI. In DNA form, the CDR3 reads TGTGCCAGCAGTACGACAGGACTTAGCAATCAGCCCCAGCATTTT. This sequence encodes CASSTTGLSNQPQHF.

V gene TRBV20-1 combines with J gene TRBJ1-2; 10 nucleotides agree with TRBD1. The CDR3 runs to 15 residues. CDR1 and CDR2 from the germline V gene are DFQATT and SNEGSKA (reference sequence). V lost 3 bases, J lost 2 bases, and 6 bases stayed unmatched. The CDR3 region has the DNA TGCAGTGCTAGTCTACGACAGGGGGCGAACTATGGCTACACCTTC. This sequence encodes CSASLRQGANYGYTF.

This chain joins TRBV24-1 and TRBJ2-3; a possible D gene is TRBD1 (5 bases). Germline loops: CDR1 KGHDR, CDR2 SFDVKD. Deletions cut 5 bases from V and 0 bases from J, with 23 bases between. The CDR3 extends over 19 amino acids. The CDR3 bases are TGTGCCACCAGTGGATCCAGCAGCTCACTTAAGGGGAGCACAGATACGCAGTATTTT. This sequence encodes CATSGSSSSLKGSTDTQYF.

CDR3 in DNA: TGTGCCAGCTGCCTGCGATCTAGCGGGAGTACTAACAATGAGCAGTTCTTC. It is translated as CASCLRSSGSTNNEQFF. The V gene is TRBV6-2 or TRBV6-3, the J gene TRBJ2-1; TRBD2 aligns across 10 bases. V trimming: 8 bases; J trimming: 5 bases; junction bases outside the gene matches: 15. This CDR3 spans 17 amino acids. Per the germline V gene, CDR1 is MNHEY and CDR2 is SVGEGT.

The sample holds a few counts of this clone. The chain carries TRBV9 and TRBJ1-4; D remains ambiguous. Trimming took 2 bases from V and 6 from J, leaving 17 bases between them. The CDR3 sequence is 16 residues long. Germline loops: CDR1 SGDLS, CDR2 YYNGEE. The CDR3 DNA follows: TGTGCCAGCAGCGTGACTCCACGGGGTCAGGATGAAAAACTGTTTTTT. It codes for CASSVTPRGQDEKLFF.

V and J are TRBV7-9 and TRBJ2-7, with TRBD2 matching over 9 bases. Germline V gives CDR1 SEHNR, CDR2 FQNEAQ (reference sequence). Trimming cost V 7 bases and J 4 bases; bases outside gene matches: 11. This CDR3 is built from 15 residues. Here the CDR3 reads CASTPGAGGVYEQYF. CDR3 nucleotide sequence: TGTGCCAGCACCCCCGGGGCGGGAGGGGTTTACGAGCAGTACTTC.

The chain carries TRBV11-2 and TRBJ1-2; 8 positions agree with TRBD1. The CDR3 covers 18 residues. J lost 8 bases, V lost 5 bases, and 22 bases had no gene match. CDR1 is SGHAT and CDR2 is FQNNGV in the germline V gene. The CDR3 loop is CASSPRNRGQGEGPGYTF. CDR3 DNA sequence: TGTGCCAGCAGCCCACGAAACCGAGGACAGGGAGAGGGGCCAGGCTACACCTTC.

The table lists this clone with a count of one. The rearrangement uses TRBV3-1 (or the pseudogene TRBV3-2) and TRBJ2-7, with 9 nucleotides matching TRBD2. Per the germline V gene, CDR1 is LGHDT and CDR2 is YNNKEL (reference sequence). CDR3 size: 14 residues. The ends lost 4 bases at V and 4 bases at J; junction bases unmatched: 5. The CDR3 protein is CASSPGLAGYEQYF. The CDR3 coding sequence is TGTGCCAGCAGCCCGGGACTAGCCGGTTACGAGCAGTACTTC.

J is TRBJ1-6 and V is TRBV5-4, with D tentatively TRBD1 (6 bases). V lost 1 base, J lost 7 bases, and 9 bases lay in between. The CDR3 is 14 amino acids. Per germline, CDR1 SGHNT and CDR2 YYREEE (reference sequence). The CDR3 DNA reads TGTGCCAGCAGCTTGCGGCAGGGGAATTCACCCCTCCACTTT. Translating gives CASSLRQGNSPLHF.

The CDR3: CASSQVVGGPYEQYF. CDR3 DNA: TGCGCCAGCAGCCAAGTGGTGGGAGGCCCCTACGAGCAGTACTTC. This sequence joins TRBV4-1 and TRBJ2-7, with a tentative D call TRBD2 (6 bases). The CDR3 spans 15 residues. Germline lookup yields CDR1 MGHRA and CDR2 YSYEKL. V lost 1 base and J lost 2, with 12 bases in between.

This clone has more than one count but fewer than ten. V usage is TRBV7-9 and J usage is TRBJ1-2, with 9 positions matching TRBD1. Germline assignment: CDR1 SEHNR and CDR2 FQNEAQ (reference sequence). The CDR3 extends over 14 amino acids. V dropped 5 bases and J dropped 6; count of bases not matched to a gene: 7. CDR3 protein: CASSRTGGANGYTF. In nucleotides, the CDR3 is TGTGCCAGCAGCCGTACAGGGGGCGCAAATGGCTACACCTTC.

The V and J genes are TRBV7-7 and TRBJ2-7; the D gene is possibly TRBD1 (5 bases). V lost 1 base, J lost 3 bases, and 16 bases lay in between. The length of the CDR3 is 16 residues. Germline V gene sequence: CDR1 SSHAT, CDR2 FNYEAQ (reference sequence). The CDR3 DNA sequence: TGTGCCAGCAGCTTAGACGGGCCAGGGTCAGTCTACGAGCAGTACTTC. Translation gives CASSLDGPGSVYEQYF.

On this clone itself: Other nucleotide sequences from this sample produce the same CDR3. The chain joins TRBV12-3 or TRBV12-4 to TRBJ1-5; weak D call: TRBD1 (5 bases). This CDR3 region has 13 residues. Trimming stripped 6 bases from V and 4 bases from J, with 10 bases between. The CDR3 region has the DNA TGTGCCAGCAGAACGGGGGTTAATCAGCCCCAGCATTTT. Translated: CASRTGVNQPQHF.

This chain's CDR3 is CATSIGQGKASGANVLTF. CDR3 nucleotide sequence: TGTGCCACCTCCATAGGGCAGGGAAAGGCCTCTGGGGCCAACGTCCTGACTTTC. The chain recombines TRBV28 with TRBJ2-6; D possibly corresponds to TRBD1 (5 bases). Trimming removed 10 bases from V and 0 bases from J, with 22 bases in between. The CDR3 consists of 18 residues. The germline V gene has CDR1 MDHEN and CDR2 SYDVKM.